The TCR beta chain under discussion was sequenced for a study of CXCR3-negative and CXCR3-positive naive CD8 T cells. Study-wide results and caveats: More hydrophobic TRB CDR3s occurred in CXCR3-positive than in CXCR3-negative naive cells.

Points on this clonotype: Its antigen is unidentified.

The germline gives CDR1 LNHDA, CDR2 SQIVND (reference sequence). This CDR3 region has 13 residues. 5' RACE that incorporated UMI labels was used to prepare the TRB cDNA libraries. From its re-call of the 5' RACE reads, TCRdb lists each CDR3 protein once, without DNA. Its clone listing holds about 150,000 distinct CDR3 sequences. The sequence came from a human donor in good health. Some clones in this sample may be carry-over from other donors' samples. Sequencing was carried out using naive CXCR3+ CD8+ T cells from blood. Subset noted: CD45RO-CCR7+CD27+CD95- naive CD8+ T cells expressing CXCR3 (TNR3+). The chain combines TRBV19 with TRBJ2-1; the TRBD2 assignment by TCRdb is unverifiable without DNA. This chain's CDR3 is CASSTTGESEQFF.